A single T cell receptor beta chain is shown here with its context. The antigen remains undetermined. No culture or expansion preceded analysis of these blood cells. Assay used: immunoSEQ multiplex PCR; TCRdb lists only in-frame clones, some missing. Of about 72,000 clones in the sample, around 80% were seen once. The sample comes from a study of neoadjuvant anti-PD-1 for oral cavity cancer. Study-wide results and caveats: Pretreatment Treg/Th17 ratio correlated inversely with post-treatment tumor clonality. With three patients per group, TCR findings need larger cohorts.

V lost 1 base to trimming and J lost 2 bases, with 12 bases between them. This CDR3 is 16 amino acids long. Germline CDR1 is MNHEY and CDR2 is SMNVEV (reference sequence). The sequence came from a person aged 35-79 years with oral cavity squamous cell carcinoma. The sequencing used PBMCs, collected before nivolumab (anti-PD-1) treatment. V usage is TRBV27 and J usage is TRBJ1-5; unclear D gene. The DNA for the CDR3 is TGTGCCAGCAGTTTATTTGTAGGGCCCGGCAATCAGCCCCAGCATTTT. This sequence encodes CASSLFVGPGNQPQHF.